Listed below are T cell receptor beta chains from one sample, sequenced in a study of tumor-infiltrating lymphocytes in primary liver carcinoma. In TCRdb, the multiplex PCR reads were re-called with MiXCR into one record per CDR3 protein. The repertoire holds about 300,000 distinct CDR3 sequences, with about 62% as singletons. Sequences were obtained from peripheral blood. The origin of the receptors is a man aged 35-49 years with primary liver carcinoma and hepatitis B virus infection. The conserved cysteine and the conserved F or W are not part of the CDR3 here. Each record gives: clone size, V gene, CDR3 length, CDR3 protein. Some rows mark clone size as missing; the rest say once, few, many or name a class of expanded clone.

.,TRBV11-2,11,ASSLGVGAEAF
many,TRBV6-6,14,ATRLAGGPRTDTQY
.,TRBV30,13,AWRALGTGAYEQY
.,TRBV12-3/TRBV12-4,12,TSSLSVGIGELF
.,TRBV11-1,12,ASSLGGGDNEQF
many,TRBV5-6,14,ASSRELGTSTDTQY
.,TRBV13,12,ASSLADRDYGYT
few,TRBV11-1,13,ASSRRPSNTGELF
few,TRBV28,12,ASRGPLSYNEQF
.,TRBV11-2,12,ASSLGGLNDEQF
.,TRBV4-2,15,ANSQSAGGPSYNEQF
.,TRBV6-1,12,ASSAAGSTHEQY
few,TRBV28,9,ASSDWGEQY
.,TRBV28,13,ASSAEDPWEETQY
few,TRBV7-9,13,ASTPRRTSDPEQY